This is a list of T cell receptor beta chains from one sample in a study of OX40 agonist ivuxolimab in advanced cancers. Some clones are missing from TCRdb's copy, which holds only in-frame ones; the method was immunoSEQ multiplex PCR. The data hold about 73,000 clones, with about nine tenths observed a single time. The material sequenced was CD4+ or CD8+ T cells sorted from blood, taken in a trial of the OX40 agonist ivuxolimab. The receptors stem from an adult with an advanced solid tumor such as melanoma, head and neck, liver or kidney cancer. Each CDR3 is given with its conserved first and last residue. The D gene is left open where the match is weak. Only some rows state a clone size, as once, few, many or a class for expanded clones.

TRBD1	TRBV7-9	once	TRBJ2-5	TGTGCCAGCAGCAGAATACAGGGGGCGAGGGAGACCCAGTACTTC	CASSRIQGARETQYF
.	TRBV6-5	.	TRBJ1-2	TGTGCCAGCAAAGGTGGGATTAGAGCTAACTATGGCTACACCTTC	CASKGGIRANYGYTF
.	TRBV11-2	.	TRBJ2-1	TGTGCCAGCAGCTTAGGGTCGTTGGGGCAGTTCTTC	CASSLGSLGQFF
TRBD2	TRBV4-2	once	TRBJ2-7	TGTGCCAGCAGCTACCAAAGGACTAGCGCCTACGAGCAGTACTTC	CASSYQRTSAYEQYF
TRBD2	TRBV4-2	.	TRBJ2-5	TGTGCCAGCAGCCAAGTAGGAAGCGGGGTGGCAGAGACCCAGTACTTC	CASSQVGSGVAETQYF
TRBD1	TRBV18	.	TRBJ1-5	TGTGCCAGCTCACCGCCCGGGACAGGAAACAATCAGCCCCAGCATTTT	CASSPPGTGNNQPQHF
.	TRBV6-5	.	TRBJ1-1	TGTGCCAGCAGTTACAAGGGGGGTTGGGCTGAAGCTTTCTTT	CASSYKGGWAEAFF
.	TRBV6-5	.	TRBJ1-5	TGTGCCAGCAGTTTAAGTAGGAATCAGCCCCAGCATTTT	CASSLSRNQPQHF
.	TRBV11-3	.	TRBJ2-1	TGTGCCAGCAGCCCCCATGAGACCTACAATGAGCAGTTCTTC	CASSPHETYNEQFF
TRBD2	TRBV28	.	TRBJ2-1	TGTGCCAGCAGTAAGAGTTTAGCGGGGCGGAGGGAGCAGTTCTTC	CASSKSLAGRREQFF
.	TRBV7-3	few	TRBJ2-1	TGTGCCAGCAGCCCCATGGCGGGATTGGGTAAGAATGAGCAGTTCTTC	CASSPMAGLGKNEQFF
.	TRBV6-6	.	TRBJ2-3	TGTGCCAGCACCTCCCCGCCGGATACGCAGTATTTT	CASTSPPDTQYF
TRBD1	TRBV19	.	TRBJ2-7	TGTGCCAGTAGAATCAGGGGACAGGACGCCTACGAGCAGTACTTC	CASRIRGQDAYEQYF
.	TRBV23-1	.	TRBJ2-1	TGCGCCAGCAGTCAATCGGCGGAGAAGCAGTTCTTC	CASSQSAEKQFF
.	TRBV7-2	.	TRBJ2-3	TGTGCCAGCAGCCCTCGGTGGCGGGGTGGGGATACGCAGTATTTT	CASSPRWRGGDTQYF
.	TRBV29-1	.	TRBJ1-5	TGCAGCGTCGCGTGGGGCCGAAATCAGCCCCAGCATTTT	CSVAWGRNQPQHF
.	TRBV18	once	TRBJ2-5	TGTGCCAGCTCACCAGTTAGGGCGGCGCAAGAGACCCAGTACTTC	CASSPVRAAQETQYF
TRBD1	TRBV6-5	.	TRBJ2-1	TGTGCCAGCAGTTCCAACACAGGGGGCAATGAGCAGTTCTTC	CASSSNTGGNEQFF
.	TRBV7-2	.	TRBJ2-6	TGTGCCAGCAGCTCCCCGGACGGGGCCAACGTCCTGACTTTC	CASSSPDGANVLTF
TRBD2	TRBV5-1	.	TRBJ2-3	TGCGCCAGCAGCCCGGGACTAGCGGGATCAGATACGCAGTATTTT	CASSPGLAGSDTQYF
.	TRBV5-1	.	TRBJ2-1	TGCGCCAGCAGCTTAGGGATCGGTGCGCTCAATGAGCAGTTCTTC	CASSLGIGALNEQFF
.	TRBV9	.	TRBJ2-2	TGTGCCAGCAGCCCCTTTCCCGGGGAGCTGTTTTTT	CASSPFPGELFF
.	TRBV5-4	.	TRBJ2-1	TGTGCCAGCAGCCCGCCGGTCGGGAACCGCCTCAATGAGCAGTTCTTC	CASSPPVGNRLNEQFF
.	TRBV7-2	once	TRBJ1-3	TGTGCCAGCAGCCAGGGACAACTCTCTGGAAACACCATATATTTT	CASSQGQLSGNTIYF
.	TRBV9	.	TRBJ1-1	TGTGCCAGCAGCCCCACCGGCGGGGGGAGCACTGAAGCTTTCTTT	CASSPTGGGSTEAFF
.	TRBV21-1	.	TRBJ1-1	TGTGCCAGCAGCAACGACCCAGGGCTGAACACTGAAGCTTTCTTT	CASSNDPGLNTEAFF
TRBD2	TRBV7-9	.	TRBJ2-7	TGTGCCAGCAGCTCCGGACTAGCTTACGAGCAGTACTTC	CASSSGLAYEQYF
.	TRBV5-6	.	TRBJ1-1	TGTGCCAGCAGCTTTTTTGTGGCTTGGCAGACCAGATCTTTGACTGAAGCTTTCTTT	CASSFFVAWQTRSLTEAFF
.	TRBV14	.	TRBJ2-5	TGTGCCAGCAGCCATGGAGGGAGTTACGAGACCCAGTACTTC	CASSHGGSYETQYF
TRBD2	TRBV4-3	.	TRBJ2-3	TGCGCCAGCAGCCAAAGGTCTAGCGGAGACACAGATACGCAGTATTTT	CASSQRSSGDTDTQYF
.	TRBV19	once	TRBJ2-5	TGTGCCAGTAGTATCGAGGATGGGAGTTGGAGAGAGACCCAGTACTTC	CASSIEDGSWRETQYF
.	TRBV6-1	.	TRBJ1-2	TGTGCCAGCACCCTCTCGGTGGGTAACTATGGCTACACCTTC	CASTLSVGNYGYTF
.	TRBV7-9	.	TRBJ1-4	TGTGCCAGCAGCTTGGAGGGGCTTAATGAAAAACTGTTTTTT	CASSLEGLNEKLFF
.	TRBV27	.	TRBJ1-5	TGTGCCAGCAGTTTCGGTAGGGGAAGTCAGCCCCAGCATTTT	CASSFGRGSQPQHF
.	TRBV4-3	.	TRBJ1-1	TGCGCCAGCAGCCAAGATCGTTACCTCGGTGGAACTGAAGCTTTCTTT	CASSQDRYLGGTEAFF
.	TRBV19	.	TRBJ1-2	TGTGCCAGTACCCGGGACCTCTATGGCTACACCTTC	CASTRDLYGYTF
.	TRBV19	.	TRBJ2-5	TGTGCCAGTAGTTATCAGCGTAGTGGGAACGGGCACGAGACCCAGTACTTC	CASSYQRSGNGHETQYF
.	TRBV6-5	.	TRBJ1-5	TGTGCCAGCAGTTACTCCGCCGGGGACAATCAGCCCCAGCATTTT	CASSYSAGDNQPQHF
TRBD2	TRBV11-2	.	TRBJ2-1	TGTGCCAGCAGCTCAGCGGGAGGGACGTACAATGAGCAGTTCTTC	CASSSAGGTYNEQFF
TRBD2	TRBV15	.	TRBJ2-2	TGTGCCACCAGCAGAGTATTTCTAGGACTAGCGGGAGGGGAGCTGTTTTTT	CATSRVFLGLAGGELFF
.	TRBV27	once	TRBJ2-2	TGTGCCAGCAGTTGGCAGGCTAACACCGGGGAGCTGTTTTTT	CASSWQANTGELFF
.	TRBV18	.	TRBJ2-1	TGTGCCAGCTCACCACTAACCGACTCCTACAATGAGCAGTTCTTC	CASSPLTDSYNEQFF
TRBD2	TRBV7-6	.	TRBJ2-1	TGTGCCAGCAGCCTAGGAACTAGCGGGAGGAGCTCCTACAATGAGCAGTTCTTC	CASSLGTSGRSSYNEQFF
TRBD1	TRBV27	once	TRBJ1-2	TGTGCCAGCAGTTTGGGGACAGGGGGGAGCTATGGCTACACCTTC	CASSLGTGGSYGYTF
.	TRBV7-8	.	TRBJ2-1	TGTGCCAGCAGCCCGCCGGACTACTTGCTGGGGGAGCAGTTCTTC	CASSPPDYLLGEQFF
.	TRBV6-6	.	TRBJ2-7	TGTGCCAGCAGTTACTCCGGACAGTCCTACGAGCAGTACTTC	CASSYSGQSYEQYF
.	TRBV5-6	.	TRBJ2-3	TGTGCCAGCGGGACGGATGGGGGGCAAGAAGATACGCAGTATTTT	CASGTDGGQEDTQYF
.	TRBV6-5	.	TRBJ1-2	TGTGCCAGCAGTTACGGGACACCGCCTGGCTACACCTTC	CASSYGTPPGYTF
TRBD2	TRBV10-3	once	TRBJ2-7	TGTGCCATCACGGAACGGGAGGGCCTATCGAGCTCCTACGAGCAGTACTTC	CAITEREGLSSSYEQYF
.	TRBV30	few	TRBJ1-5	TGTGCCTGGAGTGGCTTGTTTAGCAATCAGCCCCAGCATTTT	CAWSGLFSNQPQHF
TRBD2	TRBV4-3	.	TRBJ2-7	TGCGCCAGCAGCTACGGACTAGCGGGAAAGGGGCCCTACGAGCAGTACTTC	CASSYGLAGKGPYEQYF
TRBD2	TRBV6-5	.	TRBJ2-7	TGTGCCAGCAGGTCCCCTAGCGGGAGTTTTGAGCAGTACTTC	CASRSPSGSFEQYF
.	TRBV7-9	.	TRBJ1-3	TGTGCCAGCAGCGGACTTTGGGGGGCTGGAAACACCATATATTTT	CASSGLWGAGNTIYF